Shown below are 28 T cell receptor beta chains from a single sample sequenced in a study of T cell changes during pregnancy in multiple sclerosis. Profiling relied on immunoSEQ multiplex PCR, and the TCRdb table lists in-frame clones only, not all of them. The sample contains more than 55,000 clones, over 75% of which appear only once. The sequences come from peripheral blood, collected after pregnancy. These receptors were obtained from a female donor with multiple sclerosis, enrolled in a pregnancy study.

This chain links TRBV30 with TRBJ2-7; tentatively, D is TRBD2 (6 bases). Germline V gives CDR1 GTSNPN, CDR2 SVGIG (reference sequence). CDR3 length equals 11 residues. Trimming pared 3 bases from V and 12 bases from J, leaving 15 bases between. CDR3 in DNA: TGTGCCTGGAGCTGGGGGGATAGTCGGTACTTC. It yields the protein CAWSWGDSRYF.

This chain connects TRBV2 to TRBJ2-3; TRBD2 agrees at 8 bases. The CDR3 has 15 residues. Germline V CDR1 and CDR2: SNHLY, FYNNEI. V lost 3 bases and J lost 5; bases outside the gene matches: 7. CDR3 nucleotides: TGTGCCAGCAGTGACCCGGGGGGGCATGGAGATACGCAGTATTTT. It yields the protein CASSDPGGHGDTQYF.

By share, this clone ranks as medium-sized. The chain links TRBV6-1 to TRBJ2-7; 8 bases are a match to TRBD2. V shed 7 bases, J shed 2 bases, and the junction held 7 bases outside the gene matches. CDR1 and CDR2 (germline): MNHNS, SASEGT. The CDR3 loop spans 14 amino acids. In DNA form, the CDR3 reads TGTGCCAGCACGGTAGCGGGGACCGCCTACGAGCAGTACTTC. The encoded protein is CASTVAGTAYEQYF.

CDR3 sequence: CASSRMTHTDTQYF. CDR3 in DNA: TGTGCCAGCAGCCGGATGACTCACACAGATACGCAGTATTTT. This chain joins TRBV4-2 and TRBJ2-3; D is unclear. The ends were cut back, 4 bases at V and 2 bases at J, with 10 bases in the middle. The CDR3 has 14 residues. CDR1 LGHNA and CDR2 YNFKEQ come from the germline V gene.

In its sample, this clone was seen once. The gene calls are TRBV5-1 and TRBJ2-1; 8 nucleotides align to TRBD1. The V and J ends lost 0 bases and 7 bases, in that order; junction bases with no gene match: 3. The germline V gene encodes CDR1 SGHRS and CDR2 YFSETQ. The CDR3 has 14 amino acids. The DNA of the CDR3 is TGCGCCAGCAGCTTGGGACAGGGGAGAAATGAGCAGTTCTTC. Translation gives CASSLGQGRNEQFF.

This clone was detected once. This chain joins TRBV29-1 and TRBJ2-7; tentative D call: TRBD2 (6 bases). The CDR3 is made up of 13 amino acids. CDR1 SQVTM and CDR2 ANQGSEA come from the germline V gene. Trimming cost V 6 bases and J 9 bases, with 21 bases left between them. CDR3 sequence reads: CSVGEAPLTGQYF. The CDR3 nucleotides read TGCAGCGTCGGGGAGGCACCCCTCACGGGGCAGTACTTC.

V gene TRBV7-9 combines with J gene TRBJ2-3; 9 bases agree with TRBD1. J lost 10 bases, V lost 5 bases, and 10 bases had no gene match. The germline V gene encodes CDR1 SEHNR and CDR2 FQNEAQ (reference sequence). This CDR3 contains 14 residues. The CDR3 bases are TGTGCCAGCAGCATCCGGGACAGGGAATTGGCGCAGTATTTT. This codes for CASSIRDRELAQYF. Filled out from reference TRBV7-9 and TRBJ2-3, the complete variable domain reads DTGVSQNPRHKITKRGQNVTFRCDPISEHNRLYWYRQTLGQGPEFLTYFQNEAQLEKSRLLSDRFSAERPKGSFSTLEIQRTEQGDSAMYLCASSIRDRELAQYFGPGTRLTVL.

The chain uses TRBV30 and TRBJ2-5, with D possibly being TRBD1 (5 bases). Germline lookup yields CDR1 GTSNPN and CDR2 SVGIG (reference sequence). The CDR3 runs 12 residues. The V gene lost 4 bases and the J gene lost 0 bases, with 6 bases spanning the gap. CDR3 DNA: TGTGCCTGGACAGGGAACCAAGAGACCCAGTACTTC. Encoded protein: CAWTGNQETQYF. The full variable domain, completed using reference TRBV30 and TRBJ2-5, is SQTIHQWPATLVQPVGSPLSLECTVEGTSNPNLYWYRQAAGRGLQLLFYSVGIGQISSEVPQNLSASRPQDRQFILSSKKLLLSDSGFYLCAWTGNQETQYFGPGTRLLVL.

The chain employs TRBV12-5 and TRBJ1-3; 9 bases agree with TRBD1. Losses at the gene ends were 0 bases for V and 8 bases for J; bases not matched to a gene: 8. The CDR3 spans 16 residues. Germline V gives CDR1 LGHNT, CDR2 FRNRAP. The CDR3 sequence: CASGLVPRQGEDTIYF. CDR3 DNA: TGTGCTAGTGGTTTGGTACCGAGACAGGGGGAGGACACCATATATTTT.

The chain joins TRBV9 to TRBJ2-1; 9 nucleotides align to TRBD1. CDR3 size: 18 residues. The germline V gene encodes CDR1 SGDLS and CDR2 YYNGEE. Trimming at V came to 0 bases and at J to 4 bases, leaving 11 bases not matched to a gene. CDR3 residues: CASSVVGNPGTGYNEQFF. The CDR3 nucleotides read TGTGCCAGCAGCGTAGTCGGGAACCCCGGGACAGGGTACAATGAGCAGTTCTTC.

The V call is TRBV7-2, the J call TRBJ1-1; possibly TRBD1 for D (5 bases). CDR3 length: 13 amino acids. Trimming took off 5 bases at V and 1 base at J, with 8 bases between the two ends. Germline CDR1 reads SGHTA; CDR2 reads FQGNSA. The CDR3 DNA follows: TGTGCCAGCAGCAAAACAGGGAACACTGAAGCTTTCTTT. This codes for CASSKTGNTEAFF.

The chain uses TRBV20-1 and TRBJ1-1; 7 positions agree with TRBD1. The ends lost 5 bases at V and 8 bases at J; junction bases unmatched: 2. The CDR3 spans 10 residues. Germline loops: CDR1 DFQATT, CDR2 SNEGSKA (reference sequence). The CDR3: CSAPRGEAFF. As DNA, the CDR3 is TGCAGTGCTCCCAGGGGGGAAGCTTTCTTT.

V and J are TRBV7-2 and TRBJ1-5; the D is unclear. Germline V lookup: CDR1 SGHTA, CDR2 FQGNSA. With 5 bases removed from V and 5 bases from J, the gap between germline ends came to 10 bases. The CDR3 extends over 13 amino acids. The CDR3 DNA reads TGTGCCAGCAGCCTAGACGGTTATCAGCCCCAGCATTTT. Protein sequence: CASSLDGYQPQHF.

J is TRBJ1-1 and V is TRBV7-9; TRBD1 matches at 9 bases. The CDR3 extends over 13 amino acids. With V trimmed by 5 bases and J by 11 bases, 9 bases remained unmatched. The germline gives CDR1 SEHNR, CDR2 FQNEAQ (reference sequence). CDR3 residues: CASSRGQGRRAFF. The CDR3 DNA reads TGTGCCAGCAGCCGGGGACAGGGAAGACGGGCTTTCTTT.

Note on this clone: Other DNA sequences within the sample encode an identical CDR3. The chain links TRBV7-9 to TRBJ1-1; D remains unclear. V was trimmed by 3 bases and J by 1 base, leaving 6 bases between them. This CDR3 comprises 13 residues. Germline V gene lookup returns CDR1 SEHNR and CDR2 FQNEAQ (reference sequence). In DNA, the CDR3 is TGTGCCAGCAGCTTCTCACAGAACACTGAAGCTTTCTTT. The encoded protein is CASSFSQNTEAFF.

This chain links TRBV13 with TRBJ1-1; D call uncertain. Trimming shortened V by 5 bases and J by 1 base, and 11 bases separated the two germline ends. The CDR3 is 14 amino acids. The germline gives CDR1 PRHDT, CDR2 FYEKMQ (reference sequence). CDR3 DNA sequence: TGTGCCAGCAGCCTAGAGAACAAGAACACTGAAGCTTTCTTT. Its protein is CASSLENKNTEAFF.

The genes are TRBV2 and TRBJ2-3; no clear D. The CDR3 sequence is 12 residues long. Germline CDR1 reads SNHLY; CDR2 reads FYNNEI. Trimming removed 4 bases from V and 6 bases from J, with 8 bases in between. The CDR3 DNA is TGTGCCAGCAGTGTGACCAGGGATACGCAGTATTTT. This translates into CASSVTRDTQYF.

A remark on this clone: The same CDR3 arises from other DNA sequences in this sample as well. V and J are TRBV7-9 and TRBJ1-2; D is uncertain. The CDR3 extends over 13 amino acids. The germline gives CDR1 SEHNR, CDR2 FQNEAQ (reference sequence). The ends were cut back, 2 bases at V and 3 bases at J, with 7 bases in the middle. CDR3 DNA sequence: TGTGCCAGCAGCTTAACCGGGGACTATGGCTACACCTTC. Translation: CASSLTGDYGYTF.

The DNA of the CDR3 is TGTGCCAGCAGCCGATTCACAGGGCCCCTCTATGGCTACACCTTC. Residues: CASSRFTGPLYGYTF. This chain links TRBV5-4 with TRBJ1-2; D is perhaps TRBD1 (6 bases). The CDR3 is made up of 15 amino acids. Per germline, CDR1 SGHNT and CDR2 YYREEE (reference sequence). Trimming took 4 bases from V and 4 from J, leaving 17 bases between them.

This clone was detected only a few times. The rearrangement uses TRBV7-8 and TRBJ2-7; D may be TRBD1 (6 bases). Deletions cut 5 bases from V and 2 bases from J, with 10 bases between. From germline, CDR1 is SGHVS and CDR2 FQNEAQ. The CDR3 totals 13 residues. CDR3 amino acids: CASSARGPYEQYF. The DNA of the CDR3 is TGTGCCAGCAGCGCCAGGGGCCCCTACGAGCAGTACTTC.

The genes are TRBV10-3 and TRBJ1-5, with D uncertain. V was cut by 10 bases and J by 2 bases, with 12 bases left in between. Per the germline V gene, CDR1 is ENHRY and CDR2 is SYGVKD. CDR3 size: 13 residues. CDR3 region: CATAGVGNQPQHF. The CDR3 DNA reads as TGTGCCACCGCGGGAGTCGGCAATCAGCCCCAGCATTTT.

CDR3 sequence reads: CASHPRGAGNYGYTF. As DNA, the CDR3 is TGTGCCAGCCACCCCAGGGGGGCGGGTAACTATGGCTACACCTTC. The chain recombines TRBV6-5 with TRBJ1-2; the match to TRBD1 covers 7 bases. CDR1 and CDR2 from the germline V gene are MNHEY and SVGAGI. Losses at the gene ends were 8 bases for V and 1 base for J; bases not matched to a gene: 10. The CDR3 totals 15 residues.

This chain links TRBV4-3 with TRBJ2-1; a possible D gene is TRBD1 (5 bases). V dropped 1 base and J dropped 8 bases, with 15 bases sitting between them. Germline assignment: CDR1 LGHNA and CDR2 YSLEER. The CDR3 totals 15 residues. CDR3 nucleotide sequence: TGCGCCAGCAGCCAAGCTACCGACAGCCTTTATGAGCAGTTCTTC. Its protein is CASSQATDSLYEQFF.

V and J are TRBV7-2 and TRBJ2-5; 8 nucleotides agree with TRBD2. CDR3 length: 14 residues. V shed 3 bases, J shed 1 base, and the junction held 1 base outside the gene matches. Germline assignment: CDR1 SGHTA and CDR2 FQGNSA. In DNA form, the CDR3 reads TGTGCCAGCAGCTTCGCGGGGGGCCAAGAGACCCAGTACTTC. Translated: CASSFAGGQETQYF.

The V and J genes are TRBV6-6 and TRBJ1-3, with 11 bases lining up with TRBD1. This CDR3 has 16 residues. J lost 0 bases, V lost 6 bases, and 4 bases had no gene match. Germline V gives CDR1 MNHNY, CDR2 SVGAGI (reference sequence). The CDR3 region is CASSSGTGGSGNTIYF. The CDR3 region has the DNA TGTGCCAGCAGCTCAGGGACAGGGGGCTCTGGAAACACCATATATTTT.

The gene calls are TRBV7-9 and TRBJ2-1; TRBD1 is a possible D gene (7 bases). CDR1 is SEHNR and CDR2 is FQNEAQ in the germline V gene (reference sequence). Trimming took off 4 bases at V and 9 bases at J, with 31 bases between the two ends. The CDR3 spans 19 residues. In nucleotides, the CDR3 is TGTGCCAGCAGCTCAGGGGGGTATGGGTCGGGGCGGCACTCGGGTGAGCAGTTCTTC. This codes for CASSSGGYGSGRHSGEQFF.

The V call is TRBV6-4, the J call TRBJ2-1; 11 nucleotides line up with TRBD2. The V gene end was trimmed by 2 bases and the J gene end by 5 bases; junction bases not matched to a gene: 2. The CDR3 loop spans 15 amino acids. CDR1 and CDR2 from the germline V gene are MRHNA and SNTAGT. CDR3 nucleotides: TGTGCCAGCAGTGACCTAGCGGGGGGAGACAATGAGCAGTTCTTC. Amino acids: CASSDLAGGDNEQFF.

In DNA, the CDR3 is TGTGCCAGCAGCCAGGACAGTAGCTCCTACGAGCAGTACTTC. Protein product: CASSQDSSSYEQYF. The V call is TRBV6-5, the J call TRBJ2-7, with a tentative D call TRBD1 (6 bases). V was shortened by 6 bases and J by 0 bases, with 12 bases between the two germline ends. The germline gives CDR1 MNHEY, CDR2 SVGAGI. There are 14 residues in the CDR3.